A single sample gave rise to the 25 T cell receptor beta chains below, sequenced in a study of shared clonotypes between healthy human individuals. Naive CD8 populations comprised CD45RO-negative cells positively selected for CCR7, excluding terminally differentiated effector memory CD45RA+ cells. Produced via immunoSEQ multiplex PCR; TCRdb's table is partial and in-frame only. The top ten clones hold 1.7% of a sample with about 2.1 million clones, roughly 91% of them seen once. Sequenced: naive CD8+ T cells from PBMCs. The origin of the receptors is a man between 18 and 29 years old in good health. Some clones in this sample may be carry-over from other donors' samples.

The chain joins TRBV28 to TRBJ2-5, with D hard to call. The CDR3 length is 13 residues. Trimming stripped 5 bases from V and 2 bases from J, with 9 bases between. Germline V gene data show CDR1 as MDHEN and CDR2 as SYDVKM. CDR3 bases: TGTGCCAGCAGTGTTGAATTTCAAGAGACCCAGTACTTC. It is translated as CASSVEFQETQYF.

The chain employs TRBV6-5 and TRBJ1-2, with D unresolved. Germline CDR1 and CDR2: MNHEY and SVGAGI. The CDR3 is 15 amino acids. V was cut by 5 bases and J by 6 bases, with 19 bases left in between. In DNA form, the CDR3 reads TGTGCCAGCAGTCCCGAGATGGCTTCAGCCAATGGCTACACCTTC. Translated: CASSPEMASANGYTF.

The chain is built from TRBV19 and TRBJ1-3; D gene unclear. CDR1 and CDR2 from the germline V gene are LNHDA and SQIVND (reference sequence). Trimming removed 6 bases from V and 0 bases from J, with 18 bases in between. The CDR3 loop spans 17 amino acids. The CDR3 nucleotides read TGTGCCAGTAGCCCGTTGAGGACGGAACACTCTGGAAACACCATATATTTT. Amino acid sequence: CASSPLRTEHSGNTIYF.

The chain's CDR3 is CASSLLSGISTDTQYF. The CDR3 nucleotides are TGTGCCAGCAGCTTACTTAGCGGGATAAGCACAGATACGCAGTATTTT. The chain carries TRBV11-2 and TRBJ2-3; 8 bases fit TRBD2. The ends lost 2 bases at V and 0 bases at J; junction bases unmatched: 4. The CDR3 totals 16 residues. CDR1 SGHAT and CDR2 FQNNGV come from the germline V gene.

The chain couples TRBV5-6 to TRBJ2-1, with D uncertain. From germline, CDR1 is SGHDT and CDR2 YYEEEE. This CDR3 has 14 amino acids. With 2 bases removed from V and 0 bases from J, the gap between germline ends came to 6 bases. The CDR3 reads CASSFRSSYNEQFF. The DNA of the CDR3 is TGTGCCAGCAGCTTCAGAAGCTCCTACAATGAGCAGTTCTTC.

This chain uses TRBV9 with TRBJ1-3, with a tentative D call TRBD1 (6 bases). CDR1 SGDLS and CDR2 YYNGEE come from the germline V gene. V lost 0 bases to trimming and J lost 0 bases, with 16 bases between them. This CDR3 has 18 amino acids. This CDR3 reads CASSVGKGDAISGNTIYF. CDR3 in DNA: TGTGCCAGCAGCGTAGGAAAGGGGGACGCAATCTCTGGAAACACCATATATTTT.

A single count supports this clone. The genes are TRBV6-5 and TRBJ1-4; D may be TRBD1 (5 bases). The CDR3 runs to 14 residues. Per germline, CDR1 MNHEY and CDR2 SVGAGI. V shed 5 bases and J shed 4 bases, with 11 bases lying between them. CDR3 sequence (DNA): TGTGCCAGCAGTCACCGGGACGGTAATGAAAAACTGTTTTTT. Translated, it gives CASSHRDGNEKLFF.

V usage is TRBV27 and J usage is TRBJ1-4; D call uncertain. The CDR3 is made up of 16 amino acids. Trimming cost V 4 bases and J 2 bases, with 14 bases left between them. CDR1 is MNHEY and CDR2 is SMNVEV in the germline V gene (reference sequence). CDR3 bases: TGTGCCAGCAGTTGGACCTCCCGAGACACTAATGAAAAACTGTTTTTT. It translates to CASSWTSRDTNEKLFF. The full variable domain, completed using reference TRBV27 and TRBJ1-4, is EAQVTQNPRYLITVTGKKLTVTCSQNMNHEYMSWYRQDPGLGLRQIYYSMNVEVTDKGDVPEGYKVSRKEKRNFPLILESPSPNQTSLYFCASSWTSRDTNEKLFFGSGTQLSVL.

The V gene is TRBV30, the J gene TRBJ1-4; D is unresolved. Germline assignment: CDR1 GTSNPN and CDR2 SVGIG (reference sequence). V was clipped by 0 bases and J by 7 bases, with 21 bases between them. This CDR3 has 17 amino acids. CDR3 protein: CAWSVLGTEQWGEKLFF. The DNA of the CDR3 is TGTGCCTGGAGTGTACTAGGTACGGAGCAATGGGGTGAAAAACTGTTTTTT.

This chain links TRBV6-6 with TRBJ1-4; no clear D. CDR1 and CDR2 (germline): MNHNY, SVGAGI (reference sequence). The V end was cut by 6 bases, the J end by 8 bases, with 16 bases between. The CDR3 contains 14 residues. Here the CDR3 DNA reads TGTGCCAGCAGCTCACCCGAGGAGAGGGAAAAACTGTTTTTT. It codes for CASSSPEEREKLFF.

The chain links TRBV9 to TRBJ2-3; the D gene could be TRBD1 or TRBD2 (5 bases each). Germline V gene sequence: CDR1 SGDLS, CDR2 YYNGEE. This CDR3 has 15 residues. Trimming shortened V by 4 bases and J by 6 bases, and 18 bases separated the two germline ends. CDR3 loop: CASSPSTGRADTQYF. CDR3 in DNA: TGTGCCAGCAGCCCATCCACGGGACGGGCGGATACGCAGTATTTT.

V is TRBV7-3 and J is TRBJ2-3; 8 bases match TRBD1. This CDR3 is built from 16 residues. V lost 5 bases and J lost 0; bases outside the gene matches: 7. Germline V CDR1 and CDR2: SGHTA, FQGTGA. This CDR3 reads CASSQKDRGSTDTQYF. As DNA, the CDR3 is TGTGCCAGCAGCCAGAAAGACAGGGGAAGCACAGATACGCAGTATTTT.

This chain uses TRBV2 with TRBJ2-2, with D unresolved. Deletions cut 4 bases from V and 6 bases from J, with 9 bases between. Germline CDR1 reads SNHLY; CDR2 reads FYNNEI. CDR3 length: 13 amino acids. CDR3 residues: CASSGPASGELFF. CDR3 DNA: TGTGCCAGCAGTGGCCCGGCGTCCGGGGAGCTGTTTTTT.

This clone was seen many times. The chain combines TRBV14 with TRBJ2-5; TRBD2 agrees at 10 bases. Per germline, CDR1 SGHDN and CDR2 FVKESK. J was trimmed by 1 base and V by 4 bases; bases with no gene match: 6. This CDR3 is built from 16 residues. The CDR3 loop is CASSLSAGGSQETQYF. As DNA, the CDR3 is TGTGCCAGCAGCCTCTCAGCGGGAGGGTCCCAAGAGACCCAGTACTTC.

This sequence joins TRBV13 and TRBJ2-3; 7 bases are shared with TRBD1. Trimming cost V 5 bases and J 0 bases; bases outside gene matches: 8. Germline V gene lookup returns CDR1 PRHDT and CDR2 FYEKMQ (reference sequence). This CDR3 spans 16 amino acids. Here the CDR3 DNA reads TGTGCCAGCAGCCCCCGACAGGGAGCTAGCACAGATACGCAGTATTTT. It encodes CASSPRQGASTDTQYF.

The chain uses TRBV27 and TRBJ2-7; D is unclear. Per the germline V gene, CDR1 is MNHEY and CDR2 is SMNVEV (reference sequence). The CDR3 spans 15 residues. Trimming took 2 bases from V and 1 from J, leaving 12 bases between them. The CDR3 nucleotides are TGTGCCAGCAGTTTAAGGCCGGGCCTGTCCTACGAGCAGTACTTC. Amino acid sequence: CASSLRPGLSYEQYF.

V gene TRBV9 combines with J gene TRBJ2-1, with 7 bases matching TRBD1. The CDR3 spans 15 residues. Germline loops: CDR1 SGDLS, CDR2 YYNGEE. Trimming removed 0 bases from V and 6 bases from J; junction bases left unmatched: 6. CDR3 sequence (DNA): TGTGCCAGCAGCGTAGCCTATAGGGGGCGCAATGAGCAGTTCTTC. Translating it yields CASSVAYRGRNEQFF. The full variable domain, rest sourced from reference TRBV9 and TRBJ2-1, is DSGVTQTPKHLITATGQRVTLRCSPRSGDLSVYWYQQSLDQGLQFLIQYYNGEERAKGNILERFSAQQFPDLHSELNLSSLELGDSALYFCASSVAYRGRNEQFFGPGTRLTVL.

This clone was seen only once. The chain carries TRBV19 and TRBJ1-4; maybe TRBD1 (6 bases). The CDR3 contains 15 residues. Trimming took 6 bases from V and 8 from J, leaving 19 bases between them. Germline lookup yields CDR1 LNHDA and CDR2 SQIVND (reference sequence). The CDR3 region is CASSRWDTQGEKLFF. The CDR3 nucleotides are TGTGCCAGTAGCCGGTGGGACACCCAGGGGGAAAAACTGTTTTTT.

This chain joins TRBV27 and TRBJ2-1, with 7 bases lining up with TRBD2. Trimming cost V 0 bases and J 3 bases; bases outside gene matches: 5. The CDR3 is made up of 16 amino acids. CDR1 and CDR2 from the germline V gene are MNHEY and SMNVEV (reference sequence). CDR3 amino acids: CASSLSGRVNYNEQFF. CDR3 DNA: TGTGCCAGCAGTTTATCGGGGAGGGTGAACTACAATGAGCAGTTCTTC.

The J gene is TRBJ1-1, the V gene TRBV27; perhaps TRBD1 as D (5 bases). CDR1 and CDR2 (germline): MNHEY, SMNVEV (reference sequence). The V gene lost 6 bases and the J gene lost 11 bases, with 13 bases spanning the gap. This CDR3 region has 11 residues. The CDR3 nucleotides are TGTGCCAGCAGCCCGGGGGTGGGTGCTTTCTTT. This encodes CASSPGVGAFF.

The gene calls are TRBV7-8 and TRBJ2-7; 9 bases agree with TRBD1. The length of the CDR3 is 17 residues. The junction had 7 bases not matched to a gene; V was cut back by 0 bases and J by 1 base. Germline V CDR1 and CDR2: SGHVS, FQNEAQ. In nucleotides, the CDR3 is TGTGCCAGCAGCTTAGCGGGCGTGGGACAGGGTTCCTACGAGCAGTACTTC. Protein sequence: CASSLAGVGQGSYEQYF.

The DNA of the CDR3 is TGTGCCAGCAGTGAGTCGGGGGCCCGTTGGTCCTACGAGCAGTACTTC. This gives the protein CASSESGARWSYEQYF. The chain has TRBV6-1 and TRBJ2-7; TRBD1 or TRBD2 may be the D gene (6 bases each). V was shortened by 3 bases and J by 1 base, with 16 bases between the two germline ends. The CDR3 totals 16 residues. From germline, CDR1 is MNHNS and CDR2 SASEGT.

The rearrangement joins TRBV5-4 to TRBJ2-3, with 7 nucleotides matching TRBD2. The CDR3 covers 19 residues. The V and J ends lost 0 bases and 6 bases, in that order; junction bases with no gene match: 19. Germline V gene lookup returns CDR1 SGHNT and CDR2 YYREEE (reference sequence). In nucleotides, the CDR3 is TGTGCCAGCAGCTTGGAGGAAGGTTCAGGACTAGTCGGTCCGGATACGCAGTATTTT. Its protein is CASSLEEGSGLVGPDTQYF.

Only a few counts were recorded for this clone. The same CDR3 is also encoded by other DNA sequences in this sample. The chain carries TRBV11-2 and TRBJ1-5; TRBD1 matches 7 bases. Germline-derived CDR1 and CDR2 are SGHAT and FQNNGV. V lost 3 bases to trimming and J lost 0 bases; unmatched junction nucleotides: 2. The CDR3 covers 15 residues. The CDR3 region has the DNA TGTGCCAGCAGCTTCGGGACAGATAGCAATCAGCCCCAGCATTTT. Its protein product is CASSFGTDSNQPQHF. Full variable domain (outside the CDR3, taken from reference TRBV11-2 and TRBJ1-5): EAGVAQSPRYKIIEKRQSVAFWCNPISGHATLYWYQQILGQGPKLLIQFQNNGVVDDSQLPKDRFSAERLKGVDSTLKIQPAKLEDSAVYLCASSFGTDSNQPQHFGDGTRLSIL.

This chain joins TRBV5-6 and TRBJ2-2; 7 positions agree with TRBD2. V was clipped by 2 bases and J by 5 bases; unmatched bases: 6. Germline values: CDR1 SGHDT, CDR2 YYEEEE. The CDR3 sequence is 15 residues long. CDR3 residues: CASSFYDGGTGELFF. In nucleotides, the CDR3 is TGTGCCAGCAGCTTTTACGACGGGGGGACCGGGGAGCTGTTTTTT.